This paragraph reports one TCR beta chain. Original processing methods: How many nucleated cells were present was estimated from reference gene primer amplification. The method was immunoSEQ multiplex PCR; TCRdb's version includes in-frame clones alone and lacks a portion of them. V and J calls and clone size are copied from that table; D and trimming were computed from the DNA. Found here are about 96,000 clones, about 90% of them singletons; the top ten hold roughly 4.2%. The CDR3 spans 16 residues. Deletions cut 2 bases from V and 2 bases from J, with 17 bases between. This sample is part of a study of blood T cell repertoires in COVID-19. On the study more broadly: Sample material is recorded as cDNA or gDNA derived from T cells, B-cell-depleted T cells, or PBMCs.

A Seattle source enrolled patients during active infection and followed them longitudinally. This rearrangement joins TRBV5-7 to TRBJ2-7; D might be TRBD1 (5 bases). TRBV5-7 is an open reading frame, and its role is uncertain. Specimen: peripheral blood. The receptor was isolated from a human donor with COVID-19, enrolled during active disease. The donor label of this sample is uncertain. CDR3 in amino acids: CASSLFLTGHTYEQYF. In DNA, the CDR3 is TGTGCCAGCAGCTTATTCCTCACAGGTCACACCTACGAGCAGTACTTC.